The T cell receptor (beta chain) described here comes from a study of OX40 agonist ivuxolimab in advanced cancers. For the study at large: Three patients got partial responses; one had hepatocellular carcinoma and two had cutaneous melanoma.

The CDR3 sequence is 15 residues long. Looked up from germline, CDR1 is MNHNY and CDR2 is SVGAGI (reference sequence). V was pared by 6 bases and J by 0 bases, with 11 bases between. Sequencing was performed with immunoSEQ multiplex PCR; in TCRdb, only in-frame clones are kept and a portion is missing. This sample has over 80,000 clones, with approximately 90% found just once. This chain connects TRBV6-6 to TRBJ2-2, with D maybe TRBD2 (6 bases). This sequence originates from an adult with an advanced solid tumor such as melanoma, head and neck, liver or kidney cancer. The sequencing used CD4+ or CD8+ T cells sorted from blood, collected in a trial of the OX40 agonist ivuxolimab. CDR3 bases: TGTGCCAGCAGCCTCGCGGGGCCGAACACCGGGGAGCTGTTTTTT. Its translation: CASSLAGPNTGELFF.